One and the same sample provided the 25 T cell receptor beta chains below, sequenced in a study of cytomegalovirus exposure and HLA in healthy donors. The PCR had 60 Vbeta and 13 Jbeta primers. This table comes from immunoSEQ multiplex PCR, and its TCRdb copy is limited to in-frame clones, with some not included. Among some 130,000 clones, 66% were seen once, and the ten largest hold approximately 1.6%. Sequenced sample: PBMCs. These receptor sequences come from a human donor in good health.

The CDR3 nucleotides read TGTGCCAGCAGCTTACTCAGGGGGCGGACCGGGGAGCTGTTTTTT. This encodes CASSLLRGRTGELFF. This chain connects TRBV5-4 to TRBJ2-2, with TRBD1 identical over 8 bases. CDR1 and CDR2 from the germline V gene are SGHNT and YYREEE (reference sequence). With V trimmed by 2 bases and J by 5 bases, 5 bases remained unmatched. The CDR3 spans 15 residues.

This clone was seen a few times. The chain couples TRBV28 to TRBJ1-2; the D is unclear. The V end was cut by 2 bases, the J end by 3 bases, with 10 bases between. Germline values: CDR1 MDHEN, CDR2 SYDVKM. This CDR3 region has 14 residues. Here the CDR3 reads CASSLQMEYYGYTF. Written as DNA, the CDR3 is TGTGCCAGCAGTTTACAAATGGAGTACTATGGCTACACCTTC.

There are a few counts of this clone. The gene calls are TRBV28 and TRBJ2-7; 7 bases map to TRBD1. Germline V gives CDR1 MDHEN, CDR2 SYDVKM. This CDR3 comprises 14 residues. Trimming removed 5 bases from V and 5 bases from J; junction bases left unmatched: 9. CDR3 in amino acids: CASSPPTGSNEQYF. In DNA, the CDR3 is TGTGCCAGCAGTCCACCGACAGGGTCGAACGAGCAGTACTTC. Full variable domain (outside the CDR3, taken from reference TRBV28 and TRBJ2-7): DVKVTQSSRYLVKRTGEKVFLECVQDMDHENMFWYRQDPGLGLRLIYFSYDVKMKEKGDIPEGYSVSREKKERFSLILESASTNQTSMYLCASSPPTGSNEQYFGPGTRLTVT.

This chain links TRBV28 with TRBJ2-1; 11 bases fit TRBD1. The CDR3 loop spans 14 amino acids. V trimming: 6 bases; J trimming: 7 bases; junction bases outside the gene matches: 5. Germline loops: CDR1 MDHEN, CDR2 SYDVKM. This CDR3 is CASRLDRGHNEQFF. The CDR3 nucleotides are TGTGCCAGCAGGCTGGACAGGGGGCATAATGAGCAGTTCTTC.

The chain combines TRBV10-3 with TRBJ2-5; weak D call: TRBD2 (6 bases). Germline values: CDR1 ENHRY, CDR2 SYGVKD. The V end lost 4 bases, the J end lost 5 bases, and 20 bases lay between the germline ends. The CDR3 is 16 residues long. CDR3 protein: CAISGGFELAGETQYF. The CDR3 DNA follows: TGTGCCATCAGTGGCGGATTTGAACTAGCTGGGGAGACCCAGTACTTC.

This clone occurred once. The J gene is TRBJ1-1, the V gene TRBV6-5; no clear D. CDR1 and CDR2 (germline): MNHEY, SVGAGI. Trimming left V 0 bases short and J 1 base short, with 9 bases between. This CDR3 has 15 amino acids. CDR3 DNA: TGTGCCAGCAGTTACTCCCTAAGCCGGAACACTGAAGCTTTCTTT. Translating it yields CASSYSLSRNTEAFF.

CDR3: CASRVGTGGYGYTF. CDR3 in DNA: TGTGCCAGCAGGGTCGGGACAGGGGGCTATGGCTACACCTTC. The chain carries TRBV6-1 and TRBJ1-2, with 11 bases lining up with TRBD1. The germline CDR1 and CDR2 sequences are MNHNS and SASEGT. With 6 bases clipped from V and 4 bases from J, the junction kept 4 bases outside the gene matches. This CDR3 contains 14 residues.

This rearrangement joins TRBV6-4 to TRBJ2-3; 11 bases match TRBD2. The germline V gene has CDR1 MRHNA and CDR2 SNTAGT. The CDR3 has 15 residues. The ends lost 6 bases at V and 3 bases at J; junction bases unmatched: 5. The chain's CDR3 is CASSLRLAGTDTQYF. As DNA, the CDR3 is TGTGCCAGCAGCCTACGACTAGCGGGGACAGATACGCAGTATTTT.

Only a few counts were recorded for this clone. J is TRBJ2-5 and V is TRBV25-1; 9 bases line up with TRBD1. The DNA matches TRBJ2-7 better at its end, which makes the J call doubtful. This CDR3 has 16 residues. Germline lookup yields CDR1 MGHDK and CDR2 SYGVNS. Here the CDR3 reads CASSGIPRDRAYEQYF. The CDR3 region has the DNA TGTGCCAGCAGTGGCATACCGCGGGACAGGGCCTACGAGCAGTACTTC.

This chain connects TRBV6-5 to TRBJ1-1; D unclear. This CDR3 comprises 13 residues. CDR1 is MNHEY and CDR2 is SVGAGI in the germline V gene. The V and J ends lost 5 bases and 7 bases respectively, with 14 bases between them. CDR3 DNA: TGTGCCAGCAGTCCCGGGATGAAAAGTGAAGCTTTCTTT. Its translation: CASSPGMKSEAFF.

The rearrangement joins TRBV28 to TRBJ1-2, with a possible D match to TRBD1 (5 bases). The ends were cut back, 8 bases at V and 4 bases at J, with 17 bases in the middle. CDR1 is MDHEN and CDR2 is SYDVKM in the germline V gene. The CDR3 contains 14 residues. The chain's CDR3 is CASLLDRGGYGYTF. The CDR3 DNA sequence: TGTGCCAGCCTCCTAGACCGGGGGGGCTATGGCTACACCTTC.

In the case of this clone: One junction end disagrees with the germline gene, perhaps due to a read error. The V and J genes are TRBV5-1 and TRBJ2-2; TRBD2 is a possible D gene (6 bases). Per germline, CDR1 SGHRS and CDR2 YFSETQ. CDR3 length: 14 residues. Here the CDR3 reads CASSLGQNTGGLFF. DNA for the CDR3: TGCGCCAGCAGCTTGGGGCAGAACACCGGGGGGCTGTTTTTT.

This clone has a single count. The chain couples TRBV2 to TRBJ2-7; TRBD2 aligns across 10 bases. The trim removed 4 bases at V and 5 bases at J, leaving 8 bases unmatched. CDR1 and CDR2 from the germline V gene are SNHLY and FYNNEI. This CDR3 spans 15 amino acids. CDR3 residues: CASSGLAGVTDEQYF. The CDR3 coding sequence is TGTGCCAGCAGTGGTCTAGCGGGAGTGACCGACGAGCAGTACTTC.

The rearrangement uses TRBV12-5 and TRBJ1-1; the D is unclear. CDR3 length equals 15 residues. V gave up 0 bases and J gave up 8 bases, with 16 bases separating them. Germline lookup yields CDR1 LGHNT and CDR2 FRNRAP. For the CDR3, the DNA is TGTGCTAGTGGTTTGGTACGCCCAGGCCATCAGGAAGCTTTCTTT. Residues: CASGLVRPGHQEAFF. The full variable domain, rest sourced from reference TRBV12-5 and TRBJ1-1, is DARVTQTPRHKVTEMGQEVTMRCQPILGHNTVFWYRQTMMQGLELLAYFRNRAPLDDSGMPKDRFSAEMPDATLATLKIQPSEPRDSAVYFCASGLVRPGHQEAFFGQGTRLTVV.

The chain links TRBV27 to TRBJ2-7; D ambiguous. Germline lookup yields CDR1 MNHEY and CDR2 SMNVEV (reference sequence). The germline V and J ends were trimmed by 6 bases and 0 bases, with 9 bases remaining between them. This CDR3 contains 13 residues. The CDR3 DNA is TGTGCCAGCAGGGAGACCAACTCCTACGAGCAGTACTTC. Amino acids: CASRETNSYEQYF.

Concerning this clone itself: The sample carries other DNA sequences with the same CDR3. CDR3 sequence reads: CASSLEGQGTDTQYF. The CDR3 coding sequence is TGCGCCAGCAGCTTGGAGGGACAGGGCACAGATACGCAGTATTTT. This rearrangement joins TRBV5-1 to TRBJ2-3; 8 bases match TRBD1. CDR1 and CDR2 from the germline V gene are SGHRS and YFSETQ. J gave up 1 base and V 0 bases, and 1 base lay outside the gene matches. The CDR3 consists of 15 residues.

This chain connects TRBV28 to TRBJ2-4, with 10 bases matching TRBD2. The CDR3 is 17 residues long. Germline loops: CDR1 MDHEN, CDR2 SYDVKM. Unmatched junction bases numbered 11, after V lost 2 bases and J lost 7 bases. CDR3 sequence reads: CASSLRTSGFPRNIQYF. The CDR3 nucleotides read TGTGCCAGCAGTTTAAGGACTAGCGGTTTCCCAAGGAACATTCAGTACTTC. The full variable domain, with the rest looked up from reference TRBV28 and TRBJ2-4, is DVKVTQSSRYLVKRTGEKVFLECVQDMDHENMFWYRQDPGLGLRLIYFSYDVKMKEKGDIPEGYSVSREKKERFSLILESASTNQTSMYLCASSLRTSGFPRNIQYFGAGTRLSVL.

The chain carries TRBV29-1 and TRBJ2-1; a weak D match, TRBD2 (6 bases). Germline values: CDR1 SQVTM, CDR2 ANQGSEA. With 4 bases removed from V and 3 bases from J, the gap between germline ends came to 10 bases. The CDR3 contains 13 residues. CDR3 region: CSVAGERYNEQFF. DNA for the CDR3: TGCAGCGTTGCGGGAGAGCGCTACAATGAGCAGTTCTTC.

CDR3: CASRKQGDRSDTQYF. The CDR3 DNA follows: TGCGCCAGCAGAAAACAGGGGGATCGATCAGATACGCAGTATTTT. This chain uses TRBV5-1 with TRBJ2-3, with 8 bases that match TRBD1. Germline V CDR1 and CDR2: SGHRS, YFSETQ. Losses at the gene ends were 5 bases for V and 4 bases for J; bases not matched to a gene: 9. The CDR3 is 15 residues long.

The chain uses TRBV29-1 and TRBJ1-2; no definite D call. The CDR3 runs 14 residues. Trimming took off 1 base at V and 1 base at J, with 10 bases between the two ends. The germline V gene encodes CDR1 SQVTM and CDR2 ANQGSEA. The CDR3 coding sequence is TGCAGCGTTGAAGTCGAAGGCGGTAACTATGGCTACACCTTC. Its translation: CSVEVEGGNYGYTF.

This chain joins TRBV27 and TRBJ1-4; the match to TRBD1 covers 9 bases. V shed 5 bases and J 7 bases; nucleotides not matched to a gene: 8. Germline-derived CDR1 and CDR2 are MNHEY and SMNVEV (reference sequence). The CDR3 has 15 residues. The CDR3 here is CASSPWDRVGEKLFF. The CDR3 region has the DNA TGTGCCAGCAGTCCCTGGGACAGGGTTGGTGAAAAACTGTTTTTT.

This chain connects TRBV19 to TRBJ2-7; weak D call: TRBD1 (6 bases). Germline V CDR1 and CDR2: LNHDA, SQIVND (reference sequence). The CDR3 is 15 amino acids. Trimming cost V 7 bases and J 5 bases, with 21 bases left between them. The CDR3 region is CASTPNRALGNEQYF. CDR3 bases: TGTGCCAGTACTCCCAACAGGGCACTAGGAAACGAGCAGTACTTC.

The chain has TRBV5-1 and TRBJ2-3; 8 nucleotides align to TRBD2. Germline CDR1 reads SGHRS; CDR2 reads YFSETQ. CDR3 length: 15 amino acids. V dropped 4 bases and J dropped 3; count of bases not matched to a gene: 7. The CDR3 region is CASSVSGSGTDTQYF. The CDR3, as DNA: TGCGCCAGCAGCGTCAGCGGGAGTGGGACAGATACGCAGTATTTT.

The chain couples TRBV27 to TRBJ1-5, with D perhaps matching TRBD1 (5 bases). V lost 0 bases and J lost 9, with 12 bases in between. Germline values: CDR1 MNHEY, CDR2 SMNVEV (reference sequence). The CDR3 length is 14 residues. The DNA for the CDR3 is TGTGCCAGCAGTTTATCGCTGGGGAGGGGGCCCCAGCATTTT. Its protein is CASSLSLGRGPQHF.

This rearrangement joins TRBV6-6 to TRBJ2-7; D perhaps matches TRBD1 (6 bases). There are 13 residues in the CDR3. Germline lookup yields CDR1 MNHNY and CDR2 SVGAGI (reference sequence). Trimming shortened V by 4 bases and J by 7 bases, and 14 bases separated the two germline ends. The CDR3 spells CASSFGTTYEQYF. DNA for the CDR3: TGTGCCAGCAGTTTTGGGACAACGTATGAGCAGTACTTC.